The 7 T cell receptor beta chains below come from one sample, sequenced in a study of spatial heterogeneity in lung cancer (dated by TCRdb to between 2018 and 2020). Library preparation used 5' RACE. The instrument was a NextSeq 500. TCRdb reprocessed the public reads (quality trimming at Q25 with fastp, clone calling with MiXCR) and kept in-frame beta chains. Entries are consolidated by CDR3 protein sequence, retaining the most common genes and DNA. Present in this sample are approximately 110,000 distinct CDR3 sequences, approximately 11% of which were seen just once. 20% to 25% of the sample belongs to the ten largest clones. The sample's time point, from its label and the paper: blood at routine non-recurrence follow-up after resection. Here the sequenced sample was PBMCs, taken at follow-up. These receptors were taken from a female donor with early-stage non-small cell lung cancer.

This clonotype was observed a few times. The rearrangement links TRBV12-3 or TRBV12-4 to TRBJ1-5; D is possibly TRBD1 (5 bases). Trimming took off 7 bases at V and 4 bases at J, with 8 bases between the two ends. This CDR3 comprises 12 residues. DNA for the CDR3: TGTGCCAGCACAGGGTATAATCAGCCCCAGCATTTT. It is translated as CASTGYNQPQHF.

This clonotype has only a few counts. The chain uses TRBV18 and TRBJ2-1; a weak D match, TRBD1 (5 bases). V lost 6 bases to trimming and J lost 8 bases, with 11 bases between them. The CDR3 sequence is 12 residues long. The V gene's germline CDR1 is KGHSH and CDR2 LQKENI. CDR3 coding DNA: TGTGCCAGCTCTTTCGAACAGGATGAGCAGTTCTTC. As protein: CASSFEQDEQFF.

In its sample, this clonotype was seen many times. The chain uses TRBV29-1 and TRBJ1-2, with 7 bases aligning to TRBD1. V dropped 4 bases and J dropped 8; count of bases not matched to a gene: 7. The CDR3 runs to 12 residues. CDR1 and CDR2 (germline): SQVTM, ANQGSEA. Here the CDR3 DNA reads TGCAGCGTTGGGACAGGCAGTGAGGGCTACACCTTC. Its protein is CSVGTGSEGYTF. Based on the CDR3 plus reference TRBV29-1 and TRBJ1-2, the full variable domain is SAVISQKPSRDICQRGTSLTIQCQVDSQVTMMFWYRQQPGQSLTLIATANQGSEATYESGFVIDKFPISRPNLTFSTLTVSNMSPEDSSIYLCSVGTGSEGYTFGSGTRLTVV.

This clonotype was detected a few times. The chain employs TRBV2 and TRBJ1-1; the D is unclear. The V end was cut by 8 bases, the J end by 0 bases, with 10 bases between. The CDR3 covers 13 residues. The germline V gene encodes CDR1 SNHLY and CDR2 FYNNEI. CDR3 sequence: CASDNPLNTEAFF. The CDR3 coding sequence is TGTGCCAGCGACAACCCGTTGAACACTGAAGCTTTCTTT.

This chain links TRBV7-9 with TRBJ2-5, with 10 bases identical to TRBD1. The CDR3 consists of 14 residues. V shed 3 bases, J shed 4 bases, and the junction held 2 bases outside the gene matches. CDR1 SEHNR and CDR2 FQNEAQ come from the germline V gene (reference sequence). The CDR3 coding sequence is TGTGCCAGCAGCTTCAGGACAGGGGGAGAGACCCAGTACTTC. It specifies CASSFRTGGETQYF. The complete variable domain, with remaining parts taken from reference TRBV7-9 and TRBJ2-5, reads DTGVSQNPRHKITKRGQNVTFRCDPISEHNRLYWYRQTLGQGPEFLTYFQNEAQLEKSRLLSDRFSAERPKGSFSTLEIQRTEQGDSAMYLCASSFRTGGETQYFGPGTRLLVL.

This clonotype was seen only a few times. The V and J genes are TRBV29-1 and TRBJ1-2; D is unresolved. Germline assignment: CDR1 SQVTM and CDR2 ANQGSEA. Deletions cut 6 bases from V and 10 bases from J, with 12 bases between. CDR3 length: 10 residues. CDR3 DNA: TGCAGCGTCTCTGACTTTTACTACACCTTC. Its translation: CSVSDFYYTF.

The V gene is TRBV7-8, the J gene TRBJ2-7; 9 bases line up with TRBD1. Germline V gene lookup returns CDR1 SGHVS and CDR2 FQNEAQ. V shed 6 bases and J 4 bases; nucleotides not matched to a gene: 7. This CDR3 region has 14 residues. Here the CDR3 reads CASRPTGGSYEQYF. The CDR3 DNA sequence: TGTGCCAGCAGACCCACAGGGGGCTCGTACGAGCAGTACTTC.